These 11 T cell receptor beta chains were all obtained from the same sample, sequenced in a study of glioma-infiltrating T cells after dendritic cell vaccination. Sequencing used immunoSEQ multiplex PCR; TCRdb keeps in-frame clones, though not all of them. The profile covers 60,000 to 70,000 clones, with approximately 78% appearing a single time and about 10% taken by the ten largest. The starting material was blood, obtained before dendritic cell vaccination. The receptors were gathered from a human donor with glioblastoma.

The CDR3 is CASSLQGYDTEAFF. CDR3 sequence (DNA): TGTGCCAGCAGCCTTCAGGGGTATGACACTGAAGCTTTCTTT. The chain recombines TRBV5-4 with TRBJ1-1; TRBD1 might be the D (6 bases). CDR3 length: 14 amino acids. V gave up 4 bases and J gave up 3 bases, with 13 bases separating them. CDR1 is SGHNT and CDR2 is YYREEE in the germline V gene (reference sequence).

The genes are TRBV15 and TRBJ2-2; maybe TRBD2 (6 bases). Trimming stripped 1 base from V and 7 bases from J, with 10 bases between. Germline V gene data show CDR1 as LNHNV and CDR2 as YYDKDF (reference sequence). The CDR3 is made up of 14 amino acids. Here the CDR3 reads CATSRVGGIGELFF. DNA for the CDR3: TGTGCCACCAGCAGAGTGGGCGGGATCGGGGAGCTGTTTTTT.

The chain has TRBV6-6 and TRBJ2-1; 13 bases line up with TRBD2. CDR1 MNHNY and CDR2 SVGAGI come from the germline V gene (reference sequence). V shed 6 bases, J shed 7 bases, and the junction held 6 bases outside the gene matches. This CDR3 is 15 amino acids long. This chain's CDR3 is CASSPTSGGPNEQFF. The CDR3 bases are TGTGCCAGCAGCCCGACTAGCGGGGGGCCGAATGAGCAGTTCTTC.

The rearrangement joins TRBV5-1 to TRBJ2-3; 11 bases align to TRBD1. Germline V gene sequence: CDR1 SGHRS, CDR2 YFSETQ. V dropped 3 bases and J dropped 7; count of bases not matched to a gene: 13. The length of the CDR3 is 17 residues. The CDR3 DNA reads TGCGCCAGCAGCTCCCAACAGTCCGGGACAGGGGGAAATACGCAGTATTTT. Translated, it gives CASSSQQSGTGGNTQYF.

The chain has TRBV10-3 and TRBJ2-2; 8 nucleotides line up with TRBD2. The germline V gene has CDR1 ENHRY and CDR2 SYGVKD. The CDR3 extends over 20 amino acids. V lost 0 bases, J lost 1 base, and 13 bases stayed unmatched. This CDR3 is CAISESRLAGETMNTGELFF. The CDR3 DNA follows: TGTGCCATCAGTGAGTCGAGGCTAGCGGGCGAAACTATGAACACCGGGGAGCTGTTTTTT.

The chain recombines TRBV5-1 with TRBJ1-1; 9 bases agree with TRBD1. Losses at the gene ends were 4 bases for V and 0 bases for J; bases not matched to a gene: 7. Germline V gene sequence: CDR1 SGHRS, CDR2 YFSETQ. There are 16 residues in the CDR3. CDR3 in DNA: TGCGCCAGCAGCCCGGGACAGGGCTTCATGAACACTGAAGCTTTCTTT. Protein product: CASSPGQGFMNTEAFF.

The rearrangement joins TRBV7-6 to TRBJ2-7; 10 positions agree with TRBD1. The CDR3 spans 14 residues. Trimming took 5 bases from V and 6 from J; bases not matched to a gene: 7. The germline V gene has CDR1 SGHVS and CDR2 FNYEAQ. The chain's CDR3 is CASSPWTGGGEQYF. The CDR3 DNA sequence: TGTGCCAGCAGCCCCTGGACAGGGGGAGGCGAGCAGTACTTC.

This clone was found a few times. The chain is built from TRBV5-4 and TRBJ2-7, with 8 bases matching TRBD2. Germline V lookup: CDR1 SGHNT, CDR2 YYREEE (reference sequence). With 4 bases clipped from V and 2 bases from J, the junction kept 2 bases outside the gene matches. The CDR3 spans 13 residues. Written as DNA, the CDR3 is TGTGCCAGCAGCCCAGCGGGGGCCTACGAGCAGTACTTC. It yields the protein CASSPAGAYEQYF.

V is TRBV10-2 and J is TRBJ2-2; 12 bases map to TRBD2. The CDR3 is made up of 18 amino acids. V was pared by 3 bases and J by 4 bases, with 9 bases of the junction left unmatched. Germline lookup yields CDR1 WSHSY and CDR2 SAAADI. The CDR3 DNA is TGCGCCAGCAGTGATCCCCTAGCGGGGGGGCCCGGCACCGGGGAGCTGTTTTTT. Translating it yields CASSDPLAGGPGTGELFF.

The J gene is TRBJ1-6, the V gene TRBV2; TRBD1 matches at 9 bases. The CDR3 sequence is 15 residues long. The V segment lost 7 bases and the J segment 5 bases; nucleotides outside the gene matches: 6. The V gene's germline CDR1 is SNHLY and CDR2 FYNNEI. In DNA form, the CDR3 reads TGTGCCAGCAACCCGACAGGGGGAAATAATTCACCCCTCCACTTT. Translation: CASNPTGGNNSPLHF.

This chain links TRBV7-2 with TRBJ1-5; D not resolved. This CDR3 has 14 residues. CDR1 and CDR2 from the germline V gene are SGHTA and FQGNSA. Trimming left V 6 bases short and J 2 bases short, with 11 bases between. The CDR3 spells CASSSKPGNQPQHF. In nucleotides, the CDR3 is TGTGCCAGCAGTTCCAAACCGGGCAATCAGCCCCAGCATTTT.